The sequence of this TCR beta chain was determined in a study of blood T cells in healthy people across ages. In terms of origin and age, donors were healthy Caucasian individuals from Russia aged 6 to 90. A second roughly 6 to 11 cycle PCR used barcoded and J-beta primers. Each cDNA was tagged by a template-switch adaptor containing 12 random nucleotides. TCRdb fed the 5' RACE reads into MiXCR, producing one record per CDR3 protein. The sample lists about 730,000 distinct CDR3 sequences; approximately 39% were seen once. The receptor's source is a woman in her sixties or seventies in good health. Sequencing was carried out using blood.

CDR3 sequence: CAIMGTMNTEAFF. DNA of the CDR3: TGTGCCATCATGGGAACTATGAACACTGAAGCTTTCTTT. The chain employs TRBV10-3 and TRBJ1-1; D unresolved. The CDR3 covers 13 residues. Germline V gives CDR1 ENHRY, CDR2 SYGVKD. Deletions cut 7 bases from V and 0 bases from J, with 9 bases between.